The rows below give T cell receptor beta chains drawn from one sample of a study of blood T cell repertoires in COVID-19. Using immunoSEQ multiplex PCR, the repertoire was profiled, and TCRdb retains in-frame clones only, with some absent. The table has some 74,000 clones, around 90% seen once. Source material: peripheral blood. These receptors were taken from a man over 45 with acute or convalescent COVID-19. CDR3s include the opening cysteine and the closing phenylalanine or tryptophan. D genes are given only for firm matches. For some rows the clone size is stated as once, few or many, or as a class when expanded; others skip it.

v_gene: TRBV18; j_gene: TRBJ2-5; d_gene: TRBD1; abundance: NA; CDR3nt: TGTGCCAGCTCACCCTATACAGGGGCCCAAGAGACCCAGTACTTC; CDR3aa: CASSPYTGAQETQYF
v_gene: TRBV7-9; j_gene: TRBJ2-7; d_gene: TRBD1; abundance: once; CDR3nt: TGTGCCAGCAGCCCCGGGACAGCCATGCTCTCGCAGTACTTC; CDR3aa: CASSPGTAMLSQYF
v_gene: TRBV3-1/TRBV3-2; j_gene: TRBJ1-3; d_gene: NA; abundance: NA; CDR3nt: TGTGCCAGCAGCCCTTTGAGGGATGGAAACACCATATATTTT; CDR3aa: CASSPLRDGNTIYF
v_gene: TRBV6-5; j_gene: TRBJ2-7; d_gene: TRBD1; abundance: NA; CDR3nt: TGTGCCAGCAGAAGGGGACAGGTCTCCTACGAGCAGTACTTC; CDR3aa: CASRRGQVSYEQYF
v_gene: TRBV18; j_gene: TRBJ2-1; d_gene: TRBD1; abundance: NA; CDR3nt: TGTGCCAGCTCACCAACAGGGGGGAACGATGAGCAGTTCTTC; CDR3aa: CASSPTGGNDEQFF
v_gene: TRBV19; j_gene: TRBJ2-5; d_gene: TRBD1; abundance: NA; CDR3nt: TGTGCCAGTAGTCCTAGGACAGGGGGCTGGCAAGAGACCCAGTACTTC; CDR3aa: CASSPRTGGWQETQYF
v_gene: TRBV5-6; j_gene: TRBJ1-2; d_gene: NA; abundance: NA; CDR3nt: TGTGCCAGCAGCCGGACGAGGAGGACTGACTATGGCTACACCTTC; CDR3aa: CASSRTRRTDYGYTF
v_gene: TRBV4-1; j_gene: TRBJ2-7; d_gene: NA; abundance: few; CDR3nt: TGCGCCAGCAGCCAAAACAGCAACTACGAGCAGTACTTC; CDR3aa: CASSQNSNYEQYF
v_gene: TRBV11-2; j_gene: TRBJ1-2; d_gene: TRBD1; abundance: NA; CDR3nt: TGTGCCAGCAGCTTAGTCCCCCCCACAGGGGGCTATGGCTACACCTTC; CDR3aa: CASSLVPPTGGYGYTF
v_gene: TRBV5-1; j_gene: TRBJ2-7; d_gene: NA; abundance: NA; CDR3nt: TGCGCCAGCAGCCAAATACCGGGACATTCCTACGAGCAGTACTTC; CDR3aa: CASSQIPGHSYEQYF
v_gene: TRBV3-1/TRBV3-2; j_gene: TRBJ1-2; d_gene: NA; abundance: NA; CDR3nt: TGTGCCAGCAGCCCCGTTCCGAGAACCTATGGCTACACCTTC; CDR3aa: CASSPVPRTYGYTF
v_gene: TRBV18; j_gene: TRBJ1-6; d_gene: TRBD1; abundance: NA; CDR3nt: TGTGCCAGCTCACCGAGGACAGGGGATAATTCACCCCTCCACTTT; CDR3aa: CASSPRTGDNSPLHF
v_gene: TRBV3-1/TRBV3-2; j_gene: TRBJ1-1; d_gene: TRBD1; abundance: NA; CDR3nt: TGTGCCAGCAGCCACCGGGACAGTCCGCCCGCTGAAGCTTTCTTT; CDR3aa: CASSHRDSPPAEAFF
v_gene: TRBV4-2; j_gene: TRBJ1-6; d_gene: NA; abundance: NA; CDR3nt: TGTGCCAGCAGCCAACAGGGTTGGAATTCACCCCTCCACTTT; CDR3aa: CASSQQGWNSPLHF
v_gene: TRBV3-1/TRBV3-2; j_gene: TRBJ2-3; d_gene: NA; abundance: NA; CDR3nt: TGTGCCAGCAGCCAGGGACTTAGCACAGATACGCAGTATTTT; CDR3aa: CASSQGLSTDTQYF
v_gene: TRBV3-1/TRBV3-2; j_gene: TRBJ2-1; d_gene: NA; abundance: NA; CDR3nt: TGTGCCAGCAGCCAAGTCGATGAGCAGTTCTTC; CDR3aa: CASSQVDEQFF
v_gene: TRBV5-5; j_gene: TRBJ1-6; d_gene: TRBD1; abundance: NA; CDR3nt: TGTGCCAGCAGCTTGTCGGCAACAGGGGATTCACCCCTCCACTTT; CDR3aa: CASSLSATGDSPLHF
v_gene: TRBV7-3; j_gene: TRBJ2-5; d_gene: TRBD2; abundance: once; CDR3nt: TGTGCCAGCAGCAAAGGGTCGGGGGGAGGAGAGACCCAGTACTTC; CDR3aa: CASSKGSGGGETQYF
v_gene: TRBV6-5; j_gene: TRBJ2-7; d_gene: TRBD1; abundance: NA; CDR3nt: TGTGCCAGCAGGGAGGGACAGGGGCCCTACGAGCAGTACTTC; CDR3aa: CASREGQGPYEQYF
v_gene: TRBV7-2; j_gene: TRBJ2-2; d_gene: NA; abundance: NA; CDR3nt: TGTGCCAGCAGCCATCAGGCTGGCGGGGAGCTGTTTTTT; CDR3aa: CASSHQAGGELFF
v_gene: TRBV6-5; j_gene: TRBJ1-2; d_gene: TRBD1; abundance: NA; CDR3nt: TGTGCCAGCAGGGGGACAGGGGGCGGAGGCTATGGCTACACCTTC; CDR3aa: CASRGTGGGGYGYTF
v_gene: TRBV11-2; j_gene: TRBJ2-5; d_gene: TRBD2; abundance: NA; CDR3nt: TGTGCCAGCAGCTCCGACCCCCAGACTAGCGGCCAAGAGACCCAGTACTTC; CDR3aa: CASSSDPQTSGQETQYF
v_gene: TRBV13; j_gene: TRBJ2-3; d_gene: TRBD2; abundance: NA; CDR3nt: TGTGCCAGCAGCTTCGGGCGGACTAGCGGAGGAGATACGCAGTATTTT; CDR3aa: CASSFGRTSGGDTQYF
v_gene: TRBV18; j_gene: TRBJ2-3; d_gene: NA; abundance: few; CDR3nt: TGTGCCAGCTCACCCTTTGGGGGGGGGCCGATAGATACGCAGTATTTT; CDR3aa: CASSPFGGGPIDTQYF
v_gene: TRBV3-1/TRBV3-2; j_gene: TRBJ1-1; d_gene: TRBD1; abundance: NA; CDR3nt: TGTGCCAGCAGCCAGACAGGGGGTACCTTGAGCACTGAAGCTTTCTTT; CDR3aa: CASSQTGGTLSTEAFF
v_gene: TRBV6-5; j_gene: TRBJ2-2; d_gene: TRBD1; abundance: NA; CDR3nt: TGTGCCAGCGTGTACAGGGGCACGTTGCCCGGGGAGCTGTTTTTT; CDR3aa: CASVYRGTLPGELFF
v_gene: TRBV19; j_gene: TRBJ2-2; d_gene: NA; abundance: NA; CDR3nt: TGTGCCAGTAACGGACGTTGGGGCACCACCGGGGAGCTGTTTTTT; CDR3aa: CASNGRWGTTGELFF
v_gene: TRBV5-1; j_gene: TRBJ2-5; d_gene: TRBD1; abundance: NA; CDR3nt: TGCGCCAGCAGCCCGGACAGGGTTGGGGAGACCCAGTACTTC; CDR3aa: CASSPDRVGETQYF
v_gene: TRBV11-2; j_gene: TRBJ1-4; d_gene: NA; abundance: NA; CDR3nt: TGTGCCAGCAGCTTGGGGGCCGGGACACCTGAAAAACTGTTTTTT; CDR3aa: CASSLGAGTPEKLFF
v_gene: TRBV28; j_gene: TRBJ2-1; d_gene: TRBD2; abundance: NA; CDR3nt: TGTGCCAGCAGTGGGACTAGCGCTAGCTCCTACAATGAGCAGTTCTTC; CDR3aa: CASSGTSASSYNEQFF
v_gene: TRBV18; j_gene: TRBJ2-5; d_gene: TRBD2; abundance: NA; CDR3nt: TGTGCCAGCTCACCGAGACTGGACGGGGGGGGAGAGACCCAGTACTTC; CDR3aa: CASSPRLDGGGETQYF
v_gene: TRBV7-9; j_gene: TRBJ2-7; d_gene: TRBD1; abundance: NA; CDR3nt: TGTGCCAGCAGCTTGCAGAGGACAGGGGTCTACGAGCAGTACTTC; CDR3aa: CASSLQRTGVYEQYF
v_gene: TRBV24-1; j_gene: TRBJ1-1; d_gene: TRBD1; abundance: NA; CDR3nt: TGTGCCACCAGTGAATCAGGGGGCACTGAAGCTTTCTTT; CDR3aa: CATSESGGTEAFF
v_gene: TRBV6-5; j_gene: TRBJ1-6; d_gene: TRBD1; abundance: NA; CDR3nt: TGTGCCAGCAGTACCACCGGGACAGGGCGATCACCCCTCCACTTT; CDR3aa: CASSTTGTGRSPLHF
v_gene: TRBV5-1; j_gene: TRBJ1-1; d_gene: NA; abundance: NA; CDR3nt: TGCGCCAGCAGCTTGGGGGGGCGCCGAACTGAAGCTTTCTTT; CDR3aa: CASSLGGRRTEAFF
v_gene: TRBV30; j_gene: TRBJ2-3; d_gene: NA; abundance: NA; CDR3nt: TGTGCCTGGAGTGTTGCCAGGGATGTAGATACGCAGTATTTT; CDR3aa: CAWSVARDVDTQYF
v_gene: TRBV10-1; j_gene: TRBJ2-1; d_gene: NA; abundance: once; CDR3nt: TGCGCCAGCAGTGGTCGTACAGGCCCAAGTGAGCAGTTCTTC; CDR3aa: CASSGRTGPSEQFF
v_gene: TRBV19; j_gene: TRBJ1-1; d_gene: NA; abundance: NA; CDR3nt: TGTGCCAGTAGTATAGAGGGCCGGGGTCCTAACACTGAAGCTTTCTTT; CDR3aa: CASSIEGRGPNTEAFF
v_gene: TRBV18; j_gene: TRBJ1-2; d_gene: TRBD1; abundance: NA; CDR3nt: TGTGCCAGCTCACCGCGACAGGGGGAGGGCTACACCTTC; CDR3aa: CASSPRQGEGYTF
v_gene: TRBV5-4; j_gene: TRBJ1-6; d_gene: TRBD1; abundance: NA; CDR3nt: TGTGCCAGCAGCTTGGCCGGGGACAGGGGTCCCCTCCACTTT; CDR3aa: CASSLAGDRGPLHF
v_gene: TRBV5-1; j_gene: TRBJ2-1; d_gene: TRBD1; abundance: NA; CDR3nt: TGCGCCAGCAGCATACAGGGGGATGAGCAGTTCTTC; CDR3aa: CASSIQGDEQFF
v_gene: TRBV5-6; j_gene: TRBJ2-7; d_gene: NA; abundance: NA; CDR3nt: TGTGCCAGCAGCTTGGTCGACGAGCAGTACTTC; CDR3aa: CASSLVDEQYF
v_gene: TRBV5-5; j_gene: TRBJ2-2; d_gene: TRBD2; abundance: NA; CDR3nt: TGTGCCAGCAGCTTGATCCTAGCGGGGAACACCGGGGAGCTGTTTTTT; CDR3aa: CASSLILAGNTGELFF
v_gene: TRBV11-2; j_gene: TRBJ2-3; d_gene: TRBD2; abundance: NA; CDR3nt: TGTGCCAGCAGCTGGGGGACTAGCGGGGCCGATACGCAGTATTTT; CDR3aa: CASSWGTSGADTQYF
v_gene: TRBV6-2/TRBV6-3; j_gene: TRBJ1-2; d_gene: TRBD1; abundance: once; CDR3nt: TGTGCCAGCAGTTTCCTGGACAGGGACTATGGCTACACCTTC; CDR3aa: CASSFLDRDYGYTF
v_gene: TRBV6-5; j_gene: TRBJ1-2; d_gene: NA; abundance: few; CDR3nt: TGTGCCAGCATCGGCGGGAACTATGGCTACACCTTC; CDR3aa: CASIGGNYGYTF
v_gene: TRBV4-2; j_gene: TRBJ2-7; d_gene: TRBD1; abundance: NA; CDR3nt: TGTGCCAGCAGCCAAGGGGGGAGCAGGGGGCTCTACGAGCAGTACTTC; CDR3aa: CASSQGGSRGLYEQYF
v_gene: TRBV28; j_gene: TRBJ2-4; d_gene: NA; abundance: NA; CDR3nt: TGTGCCAGCAGTCCGGCCAAAAACATTCAGTACTTC; CDR3aa: CASSPAKNIQYF
v_gene: TRBV27; j_gene: TRBJ1-2; d_gene: NA; abundance: NA; CDR3nt: TGTGCCAGCAGCCTAGAGGGAGATTCTAACTATGGCTACACCTTC; CDR3aa: CASSLEGDSNYGYTF